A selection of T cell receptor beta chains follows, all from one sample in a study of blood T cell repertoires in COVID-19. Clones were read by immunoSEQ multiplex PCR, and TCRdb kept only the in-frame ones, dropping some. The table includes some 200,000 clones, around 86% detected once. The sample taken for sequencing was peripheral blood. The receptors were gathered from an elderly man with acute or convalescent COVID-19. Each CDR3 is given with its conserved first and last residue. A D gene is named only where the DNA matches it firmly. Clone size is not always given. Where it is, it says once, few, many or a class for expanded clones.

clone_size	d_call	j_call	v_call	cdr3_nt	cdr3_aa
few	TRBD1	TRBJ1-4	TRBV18	TGTGCCAGCTCTGGGACAGCTATAAATGAAAAACTGTTTTTT	CASSGTAINEKLFF
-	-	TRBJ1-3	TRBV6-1	TGTGCCAGCAGTGAAGTCAGGATTTCTGGAAACACCATATATTTT	CASSEVRISGNTIYF
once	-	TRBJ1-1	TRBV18	TGTGCCAGCTCACCTACGGGGGGGGTAGGCACTGAAGCTTTCTTT	CASSPTGGVGTEAFF
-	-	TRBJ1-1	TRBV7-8	TGTGCCAGCAGCCCCGCGGCCTTGCTAGCTTTCTTT	CASSPAALLAFF
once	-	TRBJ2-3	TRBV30	TGTGCCTGGACCCCTCAGGGTGGCACAGATACGCAGTATTTT	CAWTPQGGTDTQYF
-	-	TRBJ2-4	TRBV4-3	TGCGCCAGCAGCCAAGAACCAGGGGTCTTCAAAAACATTCAGTACTTC	CASSQEPGVFKNIQYF
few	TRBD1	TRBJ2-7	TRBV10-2	TGCGCCAGCAGGAGGGGACAGGGTAGGCGGTACGAGCAGTACTTC	CASRRGQGRRYEQYF
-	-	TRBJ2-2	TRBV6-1	TGTGCCAGCAGTGAAGTGGCGGTGAACACCGGGGAGCTGTTTTTT	CASSEVAVNTGELFF
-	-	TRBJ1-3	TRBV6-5	TGTGCCAGCAGTTACGATCCTTACGGCTCTGGAAACACCATATATTTT	CASSYDPYGSGNTIYF
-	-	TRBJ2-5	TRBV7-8	TGTGCCAGCAGCCCGAGCTGGGCCAGGGCTCGGGAGACCCAGTACTTC	CASSPSWARARETQYF
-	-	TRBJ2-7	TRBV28	TGTGCCAGCAGTCCCGTGTCTCTGAGCTCCTACGAGCAGTACTTC	CASSPVSLSSYEQYF
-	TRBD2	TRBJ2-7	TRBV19	TGTGCCAGTAGTATAAGAGTTACGGGACTAGCGGGAGACTACGAGCAGTACTTC	CASSIRVTGLAGDYEQYF
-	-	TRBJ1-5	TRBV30	TGTGCCTGGAGTGAGCAGGGCGCCTATCAGCCCCAGCATTTT	CAWSEQGAYQPQHF
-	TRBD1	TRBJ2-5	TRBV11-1	TGTGCCAGCAACCAGGGGGTGGTGAAAGAGACCCAGTACTTC	CASNQGVVKETQYF
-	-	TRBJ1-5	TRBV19	TGTGCCAGTAGTATATCAGGGGCGAGTCAGCCCCAGCATTTT	CASSISGASQPQHF
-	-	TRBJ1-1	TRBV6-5	TGTGCCAGCAGCTCAGGGAACACTGAAGCTTTCTTT	CASSSGNTEAFF
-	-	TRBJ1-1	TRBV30	TGTGCCTGGAGGGGAGCGGGACGGCTGAACACTGAAGCTTTCTTT	CAWRGAGRLNTEAFF
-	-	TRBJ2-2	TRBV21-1	TGTGCCAGCAGCAAAGGGGGGGGCGGGACTAGCGGGAGATCGGGGCAAGTAGGGGAGCTGTTTTTT	CASSKGGGGTSGRSGQVGELFF
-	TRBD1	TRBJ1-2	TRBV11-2	TGTGCCAGCAGCTTAGGCTGGGTTGACAGGGGGAATGGCTACACCTTC	CASSLGWVDRGNGYTF
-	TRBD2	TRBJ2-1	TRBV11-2	TGTGCCAGCAGCACTCTCTCGGGACTAGCAGGGCATGAGCAGTTCTTC	CASSTLSGLAGHEQFF
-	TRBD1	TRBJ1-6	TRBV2	TGTGCCAGCACCAGGGACAGAACCAATTCACCCCTCCACTTT	CASTRDRTNSPLHF
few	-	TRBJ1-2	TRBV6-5	TGTGCCAGCAGTTACGCAGGGGATTACTATGGCTACACCTTC	CASSYAGDYYGYTF
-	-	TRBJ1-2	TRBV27	TGTGCCAGCAGTTTGGGGGGGGGTTACTATGGCTACACCTTC	CASSLGGGYYGYTF
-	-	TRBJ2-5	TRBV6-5	TGTGCCAGCGGCGCCGGATCGGGGACCCAGTACTTC	CASGAGSGTQYF
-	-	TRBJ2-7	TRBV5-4	TGTGCCAGCAGCTTCGGTGTCTACGAGCAGTACTTC	CASSFGVYEQYF
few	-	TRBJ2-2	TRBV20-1	TGCAGTGCTAGAGGCGTCGGGGAGCTGTTTTTT	CSARGVGELFF
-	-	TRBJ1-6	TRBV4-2	TGTGCCAGCAGCCAAGAGTGGGGGGGTAATTCACCCCTCCACTTT	CASSQEWGGNSPLHF
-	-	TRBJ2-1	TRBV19	TGTGCCAGTAGTATAGGCGGGGCAGGGCCTTACAATGAGCAGTTCTTC	CASSIGGAGPYNEQFF
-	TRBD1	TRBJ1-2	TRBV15	TGTGCCACCAGCGGACAGGGGGGCTACTATGGCTACACCTTC	CATSGQGGYYGYTF
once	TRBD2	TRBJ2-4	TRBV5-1	TGCGCCAGCAGCTTGGAGACTAGCGGGAGTAACATTCAGTACTTC	CASSLETSGSNIQYF
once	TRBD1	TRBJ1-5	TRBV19	TGTGCCAGTAGAGTGGGGGGGACAGGGGAGGAGGGCAATCAGCCCCAGCATTTT	CASRVGGTGEEGNQPQHF
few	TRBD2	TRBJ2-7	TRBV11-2	TGTGCCAGCAGCCCCGGACTAGCAAGCGAGCAGTACTTC	CASSPGLASEQYF
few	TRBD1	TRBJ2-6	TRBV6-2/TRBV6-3	TGTGCCAGCAGCCAGGGGGCAATCTCTGGGGCCAACGTCCTGACTTTC	CASSQGAISGANVLTF
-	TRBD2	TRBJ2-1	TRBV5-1	TGCGCCAGCAGCTTGGTGGCGGGAGTCGTTGGGCAAAATGAGCAGTTCTTC	CASSLVAGVVGQNEQFF
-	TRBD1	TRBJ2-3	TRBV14	TGTGCCAGCAGCCAACAACAGGGGCAAGCAGATACGCAGTATTTT	CASSQQQGQADTQYF
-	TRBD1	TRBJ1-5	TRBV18	TGTGCCAGCTCACCACCGGCACAGGGGGCCTATAGCAATCAGCCCCAGCATTTT	CASSPPAQGAYSNQPQHF
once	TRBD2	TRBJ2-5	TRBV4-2	TGTGCCAGCAGCCAAGAAGCGGGAGGGCCCTCGGAGACCCAGTACTTC	CASSQEAGGPSETQYF
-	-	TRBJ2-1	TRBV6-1	TGTGCCAGCAGTGAAGAGTGGGGCAGATACAATGAGCAGTTCTTC	CASSEEWGRYNEQFF
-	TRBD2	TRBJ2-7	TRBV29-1	TGCAGCGTTGTTTGGCAGCGGGAGTTACCCTACGAGCAGTACTTC	CSVVWQRELPYEQYF
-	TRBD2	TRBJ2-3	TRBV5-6	TGTGCCAGCAGCTTGGTCGGGGGGGGTACAGATACGCAGTATTTT	CASSLVGGGTDTQYF